A single sample gave rise to the 30 T cell receptor beta chains below, sequenced in a study of cytomegalovirus exposure and HLA in healthy donors. The PCR ran on 60 Vbeta and 13 Jbeta primers. Data came from immunoSEQ multiplex PCR; TCRdb stores just in-frame clones and leaves some out. Of over 100,000 clones in the sample, over 80% were seen once. Sequenced material: PBMCs. Every receptor here comes from a man under 40 in good health and CMV-seronegative.

This clone came up once. This rearrangement joins TRBV18 to TRBJ2-5; TRBD1 might be the D (5 bases). Germline lookup yields CDR1 KGHSH and CDR2 LQKENI. Trimming cost V 1 base and J 2 bases, with 11 bases left between them. The CDR3 is 15 residues long. CDR3 loop: CASSPQDSLQETQYF. CDR3 in DNA: TGTGCCAGCTCACCACAAGACAGTCTTCAAGAGACCCAGTACTTC.

This chain uses TRBV4-1 with TRBJ1-2, with D possibly matching TRBD1 (5 bases). The CDR3 contains 17 residues. In germline, CDR1 is MGHRA, CDR2 YSYEKL. Deletions cut 0 bases from V and 2 bases from J, with 16 bases between. Here the CDR3 DNA reads TGCGCCAGCAGCCAAGATCGGGGGTTCCCGGTGAACTATGGCTACACCTTC. Translation gives CASSQDRGFPVNYGYTF.

The V gene is TRBV4-1, the J gene TRBJ2-7, with 8 bases fitting TRBD1. The CDR3 is 18 amino acids. The V segment lost 1 base and the J segment 6 bases; nucleotides outside the gene matches: 17. Germline lookup yields CDR1 MGHRA and CDR2 YSYEKL. The CDR3 protein is CASSQGSDRADSGPEQYF. The CDR3 DNA is TGCGCCAGCAGCCAAGGTTCGGACAGGGCGGATTCAGGTCCCGAGCAGTACTTC.

The V call is TRBV6-1, the J call TRBJ1-2; 7 nucleotides match TRBD1. Germline CDR1 and CDR2: MNHNS and SASEGT. The V and J ends lost 0 bases and 2 bases, in that order; junction bases with no gene match: 3. CDR3 size: 15 residues. For the CDR3, the DNA is TGTGCCAGCAGTGAAGCGGGGACAGAAAACTATGGCTACACCTTC. It specifies CASSEAGTENYGYTF.

With respect to this clone: An end of the junction does not agree with germline; a read error may underlie this. V and J are TRBV14 and TRBJ2-2, with TRBD1 matching 7 bases. The CDR3 is 15 residues long. Germline V lookup: CDR1 SGHDN, CDR2 FVKESK. The CDR3 DNA reads TGTGCCAGCAGCTTTCTACAGGGGAACGCCGGGGAGCTGTTTTTT. This codes for CASSFLQGNAGELFF. Filled out from reference TRBV14 and TRBJ2-2, the complete variable domain reads EAGVTQFPSHSVIEKGQTVTLRCDPISGHDNLYWYRRVMGKEIKFLLHFVKESKQDESGMPNNRFLAERTGGTYSTLKVQPAELEDSGVYFCASSFLQGNAGELFFGEGSRLTVL.

The chain combines TRBV6-6 with TRBJ2-1, with 11 bases lining up with TRBD2. This CDR3 contains 16 residues. The germline CDR1 and CDR2 sequences are MNHNY and SVGAGI (reference sequence). V was pared by 2 bases and J by 5 bases, with 5 bases of the junction left unmatched. The CDR3 loop is CASSYPIAGGHNEQFF. For the CDR3, the DNA is TGTGCCAGCAGTTACCCTATAGCGGGGGGGCACAATGAGCAGTTCTTC.

This chain connects TRBV10-3 to TRBJ2-7, with a possible D match to TRBD1 (7 bases). Trimming took off 4 bases at V and 7 bases at J, with 20 bases between the two ends. This CDR3 is built from 15 residues. Germline V gives CDR1 ENHRY, CDR2 SYGVKD. The CDR3 DNA is TGTGCCATCAGTGGAGGAGGGACAGTTGTCTTGGAGCAGTACTTC. Its protein product is CAISGGGTVVLEQYF.

The genes are TRBV2 and TRBJ2-3, with TRBD2 matching 7 bases. CDR3 length equals 13 residues. In germline, CDR1 is SNHLY, CDR2 FYNNEI. Trimming removed 6 bases from V and 2 bases from J; junction bases left unmatched: 2. The CDR3 DNA is TGTGCCAGCAGGACTAGCTCCACAGATACGCAGTATTTT. It codes for CASRTSSTDTQYF.

V usage is TRBV11-2 and J usage is TRBJ2-7, with D possibly TRBD1 on 6 matching bases. CDR3 length: 14 residues. The germline gives CDR1 SGHAT, CDR2 FQNNGV. V shed 6 bases and J shed 6 bases, with 18 bases lying between them. The CDR3 loop reads CASRANQGNLEQYF. The CDR3 bases are TGTGCCAGCAGGGCGAATCAGGGGAATCTCGAGCAGTACTTC. Looking up the rest from reference TRBV11-2 and TRBJ2-7 gives the full variable domain: EAGVAQSPRYKIIEKRQSVAFWCNPISGHATLYWYQQILGQGPKLLIQFQNNGVVDDSQLPKDRFSAERLKGVDSTLKIQPAKLEDSAVYLCASRANQGNLEQYFGPGTRLTVT.

There are a few counts of this clone. This sequence joins TRBV28 and TRBJ1-2; D may be TRBD1 (5 bases). The CDR3 covers 13 residues. Per the germline V gene, CDR1 is MDHEN and CDR2 is SYDVKM. Trimming shortened V by 2 bases and J by 6 bases, and 10 bases separated the two germline ends. The CDR3 nucleotides are TGTGCCAGCAGTTTAAGGGGTAGGCATGGCTACACCTTC. The encoded protein is CASSLRGRHGYTF.

The chain couples TRBV5-6 to TRBJ2-7, with TRBD1 matching 7 bases. V shed 5 bases, J shed 6 bases, and the junction held 5 bases outside the gene matches. CDR1 and CDR2 from the germline V gene are SGHDT and YYEEEE. The CDR3 runs to 12 residues. The CDR3 protein is CASSSGTVEQYF. The CDR3 DNA is TGTGCCAGCAGTTCCGGGACAGTCGAGCAGTACTTC. Full variable domain (outside the CDR3, taken from reference TRBV5-6 and TRBJ2-7): DAGVTQSPTHLIKTRGQQVTLRCSPKSGHDTVSWYQQALGQGPQFIFQYYEEEERQRGNFPDRFSGHQFPNYSSELNVNALLLGDSALYLCASSSGTVEQYFGPGTRLTVT.

The CDR3 is CASSVPGLAGYITYEQYF. CDR3 DNA: TGTGCCAGCAGCGTCCCGGGACTAGCGGGGTATATTACCTACGAGCAGTACTTC. V is TRBV2 and J is TRBJ2-5; 13 bases are shared with TRBD2. The J call is doubtful: the DNA matches TRBJ2-7 better. The germline V gene has CDR1 SNHLY and CDR2 FYNNEI. This CDR3 is built from 18 residues.

This clone has more than one count but fewer than ten. The V gene is TRBV2, the J gene TRBJ2-5, with D perhaps matching TRBD1 (5 bases). Germline V gene data show CDR1 as SNHLY and CDR2 as FYNNEI. V shed 3 bases and J shed 5 bases, with 16 bases lying between them. This CDR3 is built from 15 residues. The CDR3 spells CASSETEGARETQYF. CDR3 nucleotide sequence: TGTGCCAGCAGTGAGACGGAAGGGGCGCGGGAGACCCAGTACTTC.

The sample holds a few counts of this clone. The chain recombines TRBV4-1 with TRBJ2-1; D is possibly TRBD2 (5 bases). The germline V gene encodes CDR1 MGHRA and CDR2 YSYEKL. This CDR3 is built from 14 residues. The ends were cut back, 0 bases at V and 3 bases at J, with 6 bases in the middle. The CDR3 DNA is TGCGCCAGCAGCCAAGAGGACTTCTACAATGAGCAGTTCTTC. Its protein product is CASSQEDFYNEQFF.

This sequence joins TRBV19 and TRBJ2-3, with TRBD2 identical over 14 bases. Losses at the gene ends were 5 bases for V and 12 bases for J; bases not matched to a gene: 10. Germline CDR1 LNHDA, CDR2 SQIVND (reference sequence). There are 15 residues in the CDR3. CDR3 nucleotide sequence: TGTGCCAGTAGTCTAGGACTAGCGGGGGGAGATCCCCAGTATTTT. It yields the protein CASSLGLAGGDPQYF.

V gene TRBV6-1 combines with J gene TRBJ1-5; possibly TRBD1 for D (5 bases). The V gene lost 3 bases and the J gene lost 1 base, with 13 bases spanning the gap. The CDR3 covers 16 residues. Germline V gene lookup returns CDR1 MNHNS and CDR2 SASEGT. The CDR3 loop is CASSEAGGWSNQPQHF. The CDR3 DNA reads TGTGCCAGCAGTGAGGCCGGGGGTTGGAGCAATCAGCCCCAGCATTTT.

The chain joins TRBV18 to TRBJ1-3; TRBD1 agrees at 7 bases. The germline CDR1 and CDR2 sequences are KGHSH and LQKENI. V gave up 0 bases and J gave up 0 bases; unmatched junction bases: 5. The CDR3 totals 17 residues. CDR3 amino acids: CASSPPGQDSSGNTIYF. The CDR3 coding sequence is TGTGCCAGCTCACCACCTGGACAGGATAGCTCTGGAAACACCATATATTTT.

The V gene is TRBV2, the J gene TRBJ1-6; TRBD1 agrees at 8 bases. With V trimmed by 6 bases and J by 10 bases, 8 bases remained unmatched. This CDR3 spans 14 amino acids. Germline V gene lookup returns CDR1 SNHLY and CDR2 FYNNEI. The CDR3 DNA follows: TGTGCCAGCAGCGTCGGACAGGGACACTCACCCCTCCACTTT. Translated: CASSVGQGHSPLHF.

This clone was recorded a few times. The V gene is TRBV2, the J gene TRBJ2-1, with a weak D call TRBD1 (5 bases). The length of the CDR3 is 13 residues. The germline V gene encodes CDR1 SNHLY and CDR2 FYNNEI. With 5 bases removed from V and 5 bases from J, the gap between germline ends came to 10 bases. The CDR3 spells CASSLDRNNEQFF. In nucleotides, the CDR3 is TGTGCCAGCAGTCTTGACAGAAACAATGAGCAGTTCTTC.

This clone was counted a single time. The chain carries TRBV6-6 and TRBJ1-6; D is perhaps TRBD1 (6 bases). This CDR3 has 14 amino acids. V lost 0 bases and J lost 8, with 8 bases in between. From germline, CDR1 is MNHNY and CDR2 SVGAGI (reference sequence). The CDR3: CASSYSEGDSPLHF. In DNA, the CDR3 is TGTGCCAGCAGTTACTCTGAGGGGGATTCACCCCTCCACTTT.

The rearrangement links TRBV27 to TRBJ2-1; possible D gene TRBD2, 6 bases. This CDR3 comprises 14 residues. CDR1 is MNHEY and CDR2 is SMNVEV in the germline V gene (reference sequence). V was pared by 5 bases and J by 3 bases, with 11 bases between. The CDR3 spells CASSIPGLYNEQFF. The CDR3 coding sequence is TGTGCCAGCAGTATTCCGGGACTCTACAATGAGCAGTTCTTC.

The chain couples TRBV6-1 to TRBJ2-6; D gene ambiguous. The germline V gene encodes CDR1 MNHNS and CDR2 SASEGT. V was pared by 6 bases and J by 2 bases, with 11 bases between. The CDR3 consists of 15 residues. The CDR3 protein is CASRFEMAGANVLTF. CDR3 bases: TGTGCCAGCAGGTTTGAGATGGCTGGGGCCAACGTCCTGACTTTC.

For the CDR3, the DNA is TGTGCCAGCAGTGGGGGGGGTCTGGCCATTCAAGAGACCCAGTACTTC. Its translation: CASSGGGLAIQETQYF. The V and J genes are TRBV2 and TRBJ2-5; 7 bases agree with TRBD2. Germline V gene data show CDR1 as SNHLY and CDR2 as FYNNEI. V trimming: 4 bases; J trimming: 2 bases; junction bases outside the gene matches: 10. The CDR3 loop spans 16 amino acids. The entire variable domain, with the rest obtained from reference TRBV2 and TRBJ2-5, is as follows: EPEVTQTPSHQVTQMGQEVILRCVPISNHLYFYWYRQILGQKVEFLVSFYNNEISEKSEIFDDQFSVERPDGSNFTLKIRSTKLEDSAMYFCASSGGGLAIQETQYFGPGTRLLVL.

The chain links TRBV2 to TRBJ2-3; 7 nucleotides line up with TRBD1. This CDR3 spans 16 amino acids. J lost 3 bases, V lost 6 bases, and 12 bases had no gene match. Germline assignment: CDR1 SNHLY and CDR2 FYNNEI. In DNA, the CDR3 is TGTGCCAGCAGCAGGGGGTCATCGTTCGAGACAGATACGCAGTATTTT. This encodes CASSRGSSFETDTQYF.

The rearrangement joins TRBV6-4 to TRBJ2-3; TRBD1 matches 7 bases. The V and J ends lost 4 bases and 0 bases, in that order; junction bases with no gene match: 7. CDR1 is MRHNA and CDR2 is SNTAGT in the germline V gene. The CDR3 runs 16 residues. The CDR3 spells CASSVGTASSTDTQYF. In DNA form, the CDR3 reads TGTGCCAGCAGTGTTGGGACAGCTTCTAGCACAGATACGCAGTATTTT.

The V gene is TRBV2, the J gene TRBJ1-3, with a tentative D call TRBD1 (6 bases). Germline V gene lookup returns CDR1 SNHLY and CDR2 FYNNEI. Trimming stripped 7 bases from V and 4 bases from J, with 11 bases between. CDR3 size: 13 residues. This CDR3 is CASTPTGGNTIYF. The CDR3 DNA follows: TGTGCCAGCACCCCGACAGGAGGAAACACCATATATTTT.

The chain has TRBV5-1 and TRBJ1-1; a possible D gene is TRBD1 (5 bases). The CDR3 is 17 residues long. In germline, CDR1 is SGHRS, CDR2 YFSETQ. V lost 0 bases to trimming and J lost 0 bases, with 15 bases between them. The CDR3 spells CASSLGRGPSLNTEAFF. The CDR3 nucleotides read TGCGCCAGCAGCTTGGGTAGGGGCCCGAGTTTGAACACTGAAGCTTTCTTT.

Concerning this clone itself: At one boundary the junction diverges from the germline segment, which might be a read error. Other nucleotide sequences from this sample produce the same CDR3. This sequence joins TRBV2 and TRBJ2-1; 12 bases are shared with TRBD2. The CDR3 extends over 17 amino acids. Germline CDR1 reads SNHLY; CDR2 reads FYNNEI. The CDR3 DNA is TGCGCCAGCAGTGGCCCGACTAGCGGGGGAGTTTACAATGAGCAGTTCTTC. It yields the protein CASSGPTSGGVYNEQFF.

The CDR3 protein is CASSYSTGRSGNTIYF. CDR3 coding DNA: TGTGCCAGCAGTTACTCGACAGGTCGCTCTGGAAACACCATATATTTT. The chain carries TRBV6-6 and TRBJ1-3, with TRBD1 as a possible D gene (6 bases). V dropped 0 bases and J dropped 0 bases, with 9 bases sitting between them. CDR1 and CDR2 (germline): MNHNY, SVGAGI (reference sequence). This CDR3 is 16 amino acids long.

This sequence joins TRBV12-5 and TRBJ1-6; D is ambiguous. Germline V gene sequence: CDR1 LGHNT, CDR2 FRNRAP. Trimming took off 7 bases at V and 1 base at J, with 8 bases between the two ends. The CDR3 covers 14 residues. Written as DNA, the CDR3 is TGTGCTAGTGCCCAGGAATCCTATAATTCACCCCTCCACTTT. It codes for CASAQESYNSPLHF.